This passage covers 29 T cell receptor beta chains from one sample sequenced in a study of type 1 and type 2 diabetes patients (dated by TCRdb to about 2016). Reads for this sample came from an Illumina MiSeq. TCRbeta CDR3 amplification used genomic DNA from the sorted T cell subsets as template. The TCRbeta CDR3 region was amplified by multiplex PCR using 30 forward and 13 reverse primers. Through fastp at Q25 and MiXCR, TCRdb rebuilt clones from the public reads, retaining in-frame beta chains. Every CDR3 protein is listed once, alongside the most common genes and DNA of its rows. This sample comprises more than 250,000 distinct CDR3 sequences, around 47% of them detected only once. Roughly 15% of the sample goes to the ten largest clones. The sequenced sample consisted of peripheral blood mononuclear cells (PBMCs). These receptors came from a man between 18 and 29 years old with type 2 diabetes.

Remarks on this clonotype: At one end the junction does not follow the germline gene, possibly because of a read error. The chain is built from TRBV11-2 and TRBJ2-7, with D possibly being TRBD1 or TRBD2 (5 bases each). The CDR3 consists of 15 residues. Per the germline V gene, CDR1 is SGHAT and CDR2 is FQNNGV. The CDR3 loop is CASSLDRWDPYEQHF. CDR3 in DNA: TGTGCCAGCAGCTTAGATCGTTGGGACCCCTACGAGCAGCACTTC.

This sequence joins TRBV9 and TRBJ1-1; D might be TRBD1 (5 bases). Between the trimmed V and J ends, which lost 6 bases and 1 base, there was a span of 7 bases. The CDR3 has 12 amino acids. Germline loops: CDR1 SGDLS, CDR2 YYNGEE. The CDR3 spells CASMGENTEAFF. For the CDR3, the DNA is TGTGCCAGCATGGGGGAGAACACTGAAGCTTTCTTT.

The chain has TRBV7-9 and TRBJ2-1; 9 nucleotides align to TRBD2. After removal of 1 base from V and 0 bases from J, the junction contained 4 bases not matched to a gene. Germline CDR1 SEHNR, CDR2 FQNEAQ (reference sequence). This CDR3 spans 17 amino acids. For the CDR3, the DNA is TGTGCCAGCAGCTTAGATGGCGGGGGGGCCTCCTACAATGAGCAGTTCTTC. Protein sequence: CASSLDGGGASYNEQFF. The whole variable domain, filled in from reference TRBV7-9 and TRBJ2-1, reads DTGVSQNPRHKITKRGQNVTFRCDPISEHNRLYWYRQTLGQGPEFLTYFQNEAQLEKSRLLSDRFSAERPKGSFSTLEIQRTEQGDSAMYLCASSLDGGGASYNEQFFGPGTRLTVL.

The rearrangement joins TRBV4-2 to TRBJ2-3; unclear D gene. The CDR3 consists of 19 residues. V was cut by 1 base and J by 0 bases, with 20 bases left in between. Germline loops: CDR1 LGHNA, CDR2 YNFKEQ. The chain's CDR3 is CASSQGSLWESASTDTQYF. The DNA of the CDR3 is TGTGCCAGCAGCCAAGGTTCGCTTTGGGAATCGGCTAGCACAGATACGCAGTATTTT.

This clonotype was recorded only once. This chain joins TRBV28 and TRBJ2-1; 11 bases align to TRBD2. The CDR3 sequence is 12 residues long. CDR1 and CDR2 (germline): MDHEN, SYDVKM. V lost 7 bases and J lost 13; bases outside the gene matches: 6. CDR3 nucleotide sequence: TGTGCCAGCAAACCTCTAGCGGGGGGTCAGTTCTTC. Translated, it gives CASKPLAGGQFF.

V and J are TRBV12-3 or TRBV12-4 and TRBJ1-1, with D tentatively TRBD1 (6 bases). Trimming pared 5 bases from V and 0 bases from J, leaving 16 bases between. CDR3 length: 16 amino acids. Here the CDR3 reads CASSKQGKRMNTEAFF. The CDR3 region has the DNA TGTGCCAGCAGTAAACAGGGTAAAAGGATGAACACTGAAGCTTTCTTT.

A word on this clonotype: A junction end diverges from the germline sequence, so it may reflect a read error. The J gene is TRBJ1-2, the V gene TRBV20-1; possible D gene TRBD1, 6 bases. Germline assignment: CDR1 DFQATT and CDR2 SNEGSKA (reference sequence). This CDR3 spans 16 amino acids. The CDR3, as DNA: TGCAGTGCTAGGACAAAGGTTGGGGGCCCAAACTATGGCTTCACCTTC. It yields the protein CSARTKVGGPNYGFTF.

For the CDR3, the DNA is TGTGCCAGCAGTCCCCTCCGGGACAGCAACCCCTACGAGCAGTACTTC. It translates to CASSPLRDSNPYEQYF. J is TRBJ2-7 and V is TRBV25-1, with TRBD1 identical over 7 bases. Trimming took 5 bases from V and 2 from J; bases not matched to a gene: 12. The CDR3 loop spans 16 amino acids. Germline assignment: CDR1 MGHDK and CDR2 SYGVNS.

This clonotype was seen a few times. The chain employs TRBV2 and TRBJ2-1; D may correspond to TRBD1 or TRBD2 (5 bases each). V was shortened by 2 bases and J by 9 bases, with 11 bases between the two germline ends. The length of the CDR3 is 13 residues. The germline gives CDR1 SNHLY, CDR2 FYNNEI. The CDR3 protein is CASSEQLGTEQFF. In DNA, the CDR3 is TGTGCCAGCAGTGAACAGCTGGGGACTGAGCAGTTCTTC.

The J gene is TRBJ2-3, the V gene TRBV30, with 10 bases identical to TRBD2. Trimming took 1 base from V and 2 from J; bases not matched to a gene: 9. There are 17 residues in the CDR3. Germline V CDR1 and CDR2: GTSNPN, SVGIG (reference sequence). The CDR3 region is CAWSALRTSGYTDTQYF. The DNA for the CDR3 is TGTGCCTGGAGTGCACTTAGGACTAGCGGATACACAGATACGCAGTATTTT.

This clonotype has only a few counts. The chain combines TRBV25-1 with TRBJ2-3; 8 positions match TRBD2. Germline trimming cut 2 bases from V and 0 bases from J; bases unmatched to any gene: 7. Per the germline V gene, CDR1 is MGHDK and CDR2 is SYGVNS. This CDR3 is 17 amino acids long. This CDR3 reads CASSETSGASSTDTQYF. The CDR3 DNA follows: TGTGCCAGCAGTGAAACTAGCGGAGCATCTAGCACAGATACGCAGTATTTT.

This clonotype was observed a few times. CDR3 amino acids: CASTVNTAPREQYF. CDR3 nucleotides: TGTGCCAGCACCGTAAACACGGCTCCTAGGGAGCAGTACTTC. This chain links TRBV28 with TRBJ2-7; D unresolved. CDR1 is MDHEN, CDR2 SYDVKM, per germline. The CDR3 sequence is 14 residues long. Deletions cut 7 bases from V and 7 bases from J, with 20 bases between.

The sample holds a few counts of this clonotype. V is TRBV20-1 and J is TRBJ1-2, with a possible D match to TRBD1 (5 bases). The V end lost 4 bases, the J end lost 3 bases, and 9 bases lay between the germline ends. Germline loops: CDR1 DFQATT, CDR2 SNEGSKA (reference sequence). The CDR3 is 12 residues long. The CDR3 here is CSAKTDHYGYTF. DNA of the CDR3: TGCAGTGCTAAGACAGATCACTATGGCTACACCTTC.

The V call is TRBV6-5, the J call TRBJ2-5; 8 bases align to TRBD2. TRBJ2-7 matches the DNA end more closely, so the J call is doubtful. The CDR3 is 13 residues long. Germline lookup yields CDR1 MNHEY and CDR2 SVGAGI. The DNA of the CDR3 is TGTGCCAGCAGAAGTAGCGGGACCCACGAGCAGTACTTC. Translated: CASRSSGTHEQYF.

This clonotype came up many times. This chain uses TRBV15 with TRBJ2-1; D may match TRBD1 or TRBD2 (7 bases each). V was trimmed by 3 bases and J by 6 bases, leaving 15 bases between them. CDR3 size: 15 residues. Germline CDR1 is LNHNV and CDR2 is YYDKDF (reference sequence). For the CDR3, the DNA is TGTGCCACCAGCAGGAGCGGGACAGCGTTCAATGAGCAGTTCTTC. Protein product: CATSRSGTAFNEQFF.

The rearrangement joins TRBV15 to TRBJ2-2; D uncertain. The V end was cut by 8 bases, the J end by 5 bases, with 15 bases between. CDR3 length: 14 amino acids. Per germline, CDR1 LNHNV and CDR2 YYDKDF (reference sequence). The CDR3 sequence is CATRQLVTTGELFF. In nucleotides, the CDR3 is TGTGCCACCCGGCAGCTAGTGACTACCGGGGAGCTGTTTTTT.

The V call is TRBV20-1, the J call TRBJ2-7; tentative D call: TRBD2 (6 bases). This CDR3 is 14 amino acids long. The V gene lost 3 bases and the J gene lost 3 bases, with 15 bases spanning the gap. The germline CDR1 and CDR2 sequences are DFQATT and SNEGSKA (reference sequence). The DNA of the CDR3 is TGCAGTGCTAGCGCGGCGGGGAAGGACTACGAGCAGTACTTC. Residues: CSASAAGKDYEQYF.

The J gene is TRBJ1-6, the V gene TRBV2; 7 bases agree with TRBD1. The V gene's germline CDR1 is SNHLY and CDR2 FYNNEI. The CDR3 spans 15 residues. After removal of 9 bases from V and 8 bases from J, the junction contained 13 bases not matched to a gene. Here the CDR3 DNA reads TGTGCCAGTAAGACAGGGCTTCCTCTTGATTCACCCCTCCACTTT. Encoded protein: CASKTGLPLDSPLHF.

The rearrangement uses TRBV13 and TRBJ1-6, with TRBD1 matching over 8 bases. This CDR3 contains 13 residues. Germline values: CDR1 PRHDT, CDR2 FYEKMQ (reference sequence). V lost 6 bases to trimming and J lost 10 bases; unmatched junction nucleotides: 5. The CDR3 nucleotides are TGTGCCAGCAGTGAGGACAGGGTCTCACCCCTCCACTTT. Residues: CASSEDRVSPLHF.

The chain uses TRBV29-1 and TRBJ1-1, with unresolved D. The CDR3 is 12 residues long. Germline CDR1 SQVTM, CDR2 ANQGSEA. V lost 7 bases to trimming and J lost 1 base, with 10 bases between them. The CDR3 is CSALTGNTEAFF. The DNA for the CDR3 is TGCAGCGCATTGACGGGGAACACTGAAGCTTTCTTT.

CDR3 in DNA: TGTGCCAGCTCTCTAGCGGGACCGACCTACGAGCAGTACTTC. Translating gives CASSLAGPTYEQYF. The chain joins TRBV27 to TRBJ2-7; 9 nucleotides line up with TRBD2. V shed 8 bases, J shed 2 bases, and the junction held 7 bases outside the gene matches. The CDR3 consists of 14 residues. From germline, CDR1 is MNHEY and CDR2 SMNVEV (reference sequence).

Remarks on this clonotype: This sequence may be a read error, since a much larger clone differs from it by one base. The rearrangement joins TRBV2 to TRBJ1-1, with D possibly being TRBD1 (6 bases). The length of the CDR3 is 15 residues. Germline CDR1 reads SNHLY; CDR2 reads FYNNEI. In DNA, the CDR3 is TGTGCCGGCAGGGGTGTCCAGGGGAGCGGTACTGAAGCTTTCTTT. Encoded protein: CAGRGVQGSGTEAFF.

V gene TRBV12-3 or TRBV12-4 combines with J gene TRBJ2-1, with D unresolved. With 6 bases removed from V and 0 bases from J, the gap between germline ends came to 12 bases. CDR3 length equals 15 residues. CDR3 bases: TGTGCCAGCAGAGACTTCCTGAGCTCCTACAATGAGCAGTTCTTC. Protein sequence: CASRDFLSSYNEQFF.

This chain joins TRBV7-6 and TRBJ2-3; D gene unclear. The CDR3 is made up of 15 amino acids. Germline V gives CDR1 SGHVS, CDR2 FNYEAQ. Between the trimmed V and J ends, which lost 5 bases and 2 bases, there was a span of 14 bases. CDR3 protein: CASSDTVIYTDTQYF. The CDR3 DNA follows: TGTGCCAGCAGCGACACAGTTATCTACACAGATACGCAGTATTTT.

This chain links TRBV10-2 with TRBJ1-4; D remains unclear. The ends were cut back, 3 bases at V and 0 bases at J, with 8 bases in the middle. This CDR3 is built from 15 residues. Germline V gene data show CDR1 as WSHSY and CDR2 as SAAADI. The CDR3 bases are TGCGCCAGCAGTGATCACAAAGCAACTAATGAAAAACTGTTTTTT. It is translated as CASSDHKATNEKLFF.

This clonotype has just a few counts. This rearrangement joins TRBV28 to TRBJ1-2, with 12 positions matching TRBD1. The CDR3 is made up of 15 amino acids. Germline-derived CDR1 and CDR2 are MDHEN and SYDVKM. With 6 bases clipped from V and 4 bases from J, the junction kept 6 bases outside the gene matches. In DNA, the CDR3 is TGTGCCAGCAGATCCGGGACAGGGGGCGTCTATGGCTACACCTTC. It encodes CASRSGTGGVYGYTF.

This clonotype was observed a handful of times. The CDR3 sequence is CATSREVARTGNQPQHF. CDR3 in DNA: TGTGCCACCAGCAGAGAAGTAGCCAGGACTGGCAATCAGCCCCAGCATTTT. The chain has TRBV15 and TRBJ1-5; D unclear. The V end lost 0 bases, the J end lost 2 bases, and 14 bases lay between the germline ends. Germline values: CDR1 LNHNV, CDR2 YYDKDF (reference sequence). This CDR3 is 17 amino acids long.

V gene TRBV25-1 combines with J gene TRBJ1-4; D may be TRBD1 (6 bases). The CDR3 has 12 residues. V was trimmed by 7 bases and J by 4 bases, leaving 7 bases between them. The germline gives CDR1 MGHDK, CDR2 SYGVNS. The CDR3 protein is CASKGVNEKLFF. The CDR3 DNA follows: TGTGCCAGCAAGGGGGTTAATGAAAAACTGTTTTTT.

This chain joins TRBV6-6 and TRBJ1-1; a weak D match, TRBD1 (6 bases). Trimming cost V 6 bases and J 1 base, with 12 bases left between them. The CDR3 has 14 residues. Germline values: CDR1 MNHNY, CDR2 SVGAGI (reference sequence). As DNA, the CDR3 is TGTGCCAGCAGGTGGGACACTCGGAACACTGAAGCTTTCTTT. Protein product: CASRWDTRNTEAFF.